The next 9 T cell receptor beta chains were all read from a single sample in a study of patients and donors after allogeneic stem cell transplantation (dated by TCRdb to the early 2020s). Library preparation was by RT-PCR. Sequencing used a NextSeq 550. TCRdb redid the processing of the public reads, applying fastp at Q25 and MiXCR, and retained in-frame beta chains. Each entry merges the rows of one CDR3 protein and shows their most common DNA and genes. The sample includes some 230,000 distinct CDR3 sequences, with 12% to 15% observed a single time. The ten largest clones capture under 14% of the sample. Sequenced: blood, either unsorted or a sorted T cell fraction (not recorded which). The source of these receptors is a human donor who was either an allogeneic HSCT recipient or a stem cell or donor lymphocyte infusion donor (not recorded which). It is not recorded whose cells these are; they may come from a transplant donor.

This clonotype was recorded once. This chain links TRBV20-1 with TRBJ2-5; TRBD2 aligns across 9 bases. Trimming took 4 bases from V and 4 from J; bases not matched to a gene: 7. The CDR3 is made up of 14 amino acids. CDR1 is DFQATT, CDR2 SNEGSKA, per germline (reference sequence). DNA of the CDR3: TGCAGTGCTATCCGCGGGGGGGGATCAGAGACCCAGTACTTC. Translation gives CSAIRGGGSETQYF.

The gene calls are TRBV5-1 and TRBJ2-3; TRBD2 agrees at 13 bases. CDR3 length: 16 residues. Germline V lookup: CDR1 SGHRS, CDR2 YFSETQ. V shed 4 bases, J shed 6 bases, and the junction held 8 bases outside the gene matches. CDR3 sequence reads: CASSRFTSGGEDTQYF. The CDR3 region has the DNA TGCGCCAGCAGCCGCTTTACTAGCGGGGGGGAGGATACGCAGTATTTT. Drawing the rest from reference TRBV5-1 and TRBJ2-3, the complete variable domain is KAGVTQTPRYLIKTRGQQVTLSCSPISGHRSVSWYQQTPGQGLQFLFEYFSETQRNKGNFPGRFSGRQFSNSRSEMNVSTLELGDSALYLCASSRFTSGGEDTQYFGPGTRLTVL.

Only a few counts were recorded for this clonotype. The chain uses TRBV6-1 and TRBJ2-3; perhaps TRBD2 as D (6 bases). V dropped 7 bases and J dropped 2 bases, with 13 bases sitting between them. CDR3 length: 14 residues. Germline V gene sequence: CDR1 MNHNS, CDR2 SASEGT. The CDR3 coding sequence is TGTGCCAGCACGTGGGGGGTCAACACAGATACGCAGTATTTT. Translating it yields CASTWGVNTDTQYF.

This clonotype was seen a few times. This chain links TRBV7-2 with TRBJ2-3, with D maybe TRBD2 (6 bases). Germline-derived CDR1 and CDR2 are SGHTA and FQGNSA. Trimming took off 5 bases at V and 3 bases at J, with 18 bases between the two ends. The CDR3 length is 16 residues. The CDR3 sequence is CASSPGTPRGTDTQYF. The CDR3 region has the DNA TGTGCCAGCAGCCCGGGGACTCCCCGGGGGACAGATACGCAGTATTTT.

The chain joins TRBV18 to TRBJ1-6; 9 bases match TRBD1. This CDR3 spans 15 amino acids. Unmatched junction bases numbered 1, after V lost 3 bases and J lost 4 bases. Per germline, CDR1 KGHSH and CDR2 LQKENI. The CDR3 nucleotides are TGTGCCAGCTCACCGGACAGGGGATATAATTCACCCCTCCACTTT. Residues: CASSPDRGYNSPLHF. Combining the CDR3 with reference TRBV18 and TRBJ1-6 gives the whole variable domain NAGVMQNPRHLVRRRGQEARLRCSPMKGHSHVYWYRQLPEEGLKFMVYLQKENIIDESGMPKERFSAEFPKEGPSILRIQQVVRGDSAAYFCASSPDRGYNSPLHFGNGTRLTVT.

This clonotype showed up many times. The V and J genes are TRBV12-3 or TRBV12-4 and TRBJ2-2; D is perhaps TRBD2 (5 bases). The CDR3 consists of 12 residues. V dropped 8 bases and J dropped 7 bases, with 11 bases sitting between them. The CDR3 loop is CASGYGSGELFF. The CDR3, as DNA: TGTGCCAGCGGATATGGGAGCGGGGAGCTGTTTTTT.

This clonotype was observed many times. The chain has TRBV12-3 or TRBV12-4 and TRBJ2-1, with 9 bases matching TRBD2. J gave up 8 bases and V 5 bases, and 13 bases lay outside the gene matches. The CDR3 contains 16 residues. CDR3 nucleotides: TGTGCCAGCAGTCCCCACGGGGCTAGCGGGGTTGATGAGCAGTTCTTC. Translating gives CASSPHGASGVDEQFF.

In its sample, this clonotype was seen many times. The chain joins TRBV5-1 to TRBJ2-1; TRBD2 matches at 12 bases. There are 17 residues in the CDR3. J was trimmed by 8 bases and V by 3 bases; bases with no gene match: 12. Per germline, CDR1 SGHRS and CDR2 YFSETQ. The CDR3 here is CASSSGARLAGAHEQFF. The CDR3 bases are TGCGCCAGCAGCTCGGGGGCCCGACTAGCGGGGGCCCATGAGCAGTTCTTC. The whole variable domain, filled in from reference TRBV5-1 and TRBJ2-1, reads KAGVTQTPRYLIKTRGQQVTLSCSPISGHRSVSWYQQTPGQGLQFLFEYFSETQRNKGNFPGRFSGRQFSNSRSEMNVSTLELGDSALYLCASSSGARLAGAHEQFFGPGTRLTVL.

CDR3 bases: TGCGCCAGCAGCTTTAGCGGGAGGGGATCTACCGGGGAGCTGTTTTTT. Translated: CASSFSGRGSTGELFF. The J gene is TRBJ2-2, the V gene TRBV5-1; the match to TRBD2 covers 11 bases. In germline, CDR1 is SGHRS, CDR2 YFSETQ. The CDR3 totals 16 residues. Trimming removed 2 bases from V and 5 bases from J; junction bases left unmatched: 5. The entire variable domain, with the rest obtained from reference TRBV5-1 and TRBJ2-2, is as follows: KAGVTQTPRYLIKTRGQQVTLSCSPISGHRSVSWYQQTPGQGLQFLFEYFSETQRNKGNFPGRFSGRQFSNSRSEMNVSTLELGDSALYLCASSFSGRGSTGELFFGEGSRLTVL.